The clone carrying this TCR beta chain has just one count. These data are taken from a study of blood T cell repertoires in COVID-19. V gave up 1 base and J gave up 1 base, with 10 bases separating them. CDR3 length: 15 residues. The germline gives CDR1 SGHKS, CDR2 YYEKEE (reference sequence). In the authors' workflow: Amplification from reference gene primers served as the basis for estimated nucleated cell counts. TCRdb keeps only in-frame clones here, not all; method: immunoSEQ multiplex PCR. The DNA gave D and trimming, while V, J and clone size come from that table. The sample has approximately 300,000 clones, 86% seen once.

Sequenced sample: peripheral blood. The J gene is TRBJ2-3, the V gene TRBV5-5; D is uncertain. This receptor was taken from a woman aged 45-65 years with acute or convalescent COVID-19. The CDR3 DNA reads TGTGCCAGCAGCTTGAGAGGTTCGGGCACAGATACGCAGTATTTT. Protein sequence: CASSLRGSGTDTQYF.